The 18 T cell receptor beta chains in this list originate from one sample, sequenced in a study of technical replicates of blood from a handful of donors. Generated by immunoSEQ multiplex PCR, the TCRdb table keeps only in-frame clones and is missing some. The sample shows around 70,000 clones, just under 97% of them seen only once. Material: T cells isolated from PBMCs. The source is a human donor in good health.

The chain links TRBV27 to TRBJ2-3, with D perhaps TRBD1 (5 bases). The germline V and J ends were trimmed by 3 bases and 4 bases, with 8 bases remaining between them. There are 13 residues in the CDR3. CDR1 and CDR2 from the germline V gene are MNHEY and SMNVEV (reference sequence). As DNA, the CDR3 is TGTGCCAGCAGTTTCCAGGGTCCAGATACGCAGTATTTT. Its translation: CASSFQGPDTQYF.

The chain recombines TRBV14 with TRBJ1-4; D is possibly TRBD1 (6 bases). The V and J ends lost 0 bases and 10 bases respectively, with 9 bases between them. The germline V gene has CDR1 SGHDN and CDR2 FVKESK. This CDR3 region has 13 residues. The CDR3 reads CASSQDRRGKLFF. CDR3 DNA sequence: TGTGCCAGCAGCCAAGATCGCAGGGGAAAACTGTTTTTT.

The genes are TRBV28 and TRBJ2-7, with TRBD2 as a possible D gene (6 bases). Germline values: CDR1 MDHEN, CDR2 SYDVKM. Trimming stripped 8 bases from V and 4 bases from J, with 18 bases between. There are 14 residues in the CDR3. In DNA, the CDR3 is TGTGCCAGCCAAGGGGTAGCGGCAAAATACGAGCAGTACTTC. This sequence encodes CASQGVAAKYEQYF. The variable domain in full, with the rest retrieved from reference TRBV28 and TRBJ2-7, is DVKVTQSSRYLVKRTGEKVFLECVQDMDHENMFWYRQDPGLGLRLIYFSYDVKMKEKGDIPEGYSVSREKKERFSLILESASTNQTSMYLCASQGVAAKYEQYFGPGTRLTVT.

The rearrangement links TRBV6-5 to TRBJ1-4; TRBD1 might be the D (5 bases). CDR3 length: 13 amino acids. The V and J ends lost 5 bases and 8 bases respectively, with 12 bases between them. Germline loops: CDR1 MNHEY, CDR2 SVGAGI. CDR3 protein: CASSRQLQEKLFF. The CDR3 nucleotides read TGTGCCAGCAGTCGACAGTTACAGGAAAAACTGTTTTTT.

The chain is built from TRBV7-9 and TRBJ2-5; D is uncertain. V gave up 1 base and J gave up 5 bases, with 11 bases separating them. CDR3 length equals 14 residues. Germline CDR1 SEHNR, CDR2 FQNEAQ (reference sequence). The CDR3 DNA reads TGTGCCAGCAGCTTAGTTCCTAGGATGGAGACCCAGTACTTC. Translation gives CASSLVPRMETQYF. The full variable domain, its missing parts supplied by reference TRBV7-9 and TRBJ2-5, is DTGVSQNPRHKITKRGQNVTFRCDPISEHNRLYWYRQTLGQGPEFLTYFQNEAQLEKSRLLSDRFSAERPKGSFSTLEIQRTEQGDSAMYLCASSLVPRMETQYFGPGTRLLVL.

The J gene is TRBJ1-4, the V gene TRBV23-1; D might be TRBD1 (5 bases). Being an ORF, TRBV23-1 has a function that is uncertain. The CDR3 is 16 residues long. Trimming stripped 1 base from V and 6 bases from J, with 15 bases between. CDR3 nucleotides: TGCGCCAGCAGTCAATTAGGGAGGGGTTCATATGAAAAACTGTTTTTT. This translates into CASSQLGRGSYEKLFF.

This rearrangement joins TRBV19 to TRBJ2-5, with D possibly being TRBD1 (7 bases). From germline, CDR1 is LNHDA and CDR2 SQIVND (reference sequence). The CDR3 is 12 amino acids. Trimming took 7 bases from V and 5 from J, leaving 11 bases between them. This CDR3 reads CASIQGGETQYF. The DNA of the CDR3 is TGTGCCAGTATTCAGGGGGGTGAGACCCAGTACTTC.

This chain uses TRBV11-3 with TRBJ2-2, with TRBD2 identical over 11 bases. J gave up 0 bases and V 4 bases, and 4 bases lay outside the gene matches. This CDR3 region has 17 residues. Germline CDR1 SGHNT, CDR2 YENEEA. The CDR3 DNA follows: TGTGCCAGCAGCTCCAGACTAGCGGGGTCGAACACCGGGGAGCTGTTTTTT. Its protein product is CASSSRLAGSNTGELFF.

The V gene is TRBV28, the J gene TRBJ1-4, with a possible D match to TRBD1 (6 bases). CDR1 and CDR2 from the germline V gene are MDHEN and SYDVKM. Trimming left V 8 bases short and J 2 bases short, with 12 bases between. This CDR3 contains 14 residues. The CDR3: CASGGDTTNEKLFF. CDR3 bases: TGTGCCAGCGGGGGGGACACCACTAATGAAAAACTGTTTTTT.

The CDR3 sequence: CAWSHASVYGYTF. CDR3 DNA sequence: TGTGCCTGGAGCCATGCTTCAGTTTATGGCTACACCTTC. V is TRBV30 and J is TRBJ1-2; D remains unclear. Germline V lookup: CDR1 GTSNPN, CDR2 SVGIG (reference sequence). V shed 3 bases and J shed 5 bases, with 13 bases lying between them. The CDR3 totals 13 residues.

The chain is built from TRBV19 and TRBJ2-7; tentative D call: TRBD1 (5 bases). This CDR3 contains 13 residues. The ends were cut back, 3 bases at V and 3 bases at J, with 9 bases in the middle. Germline V lookup: CDR1 LNHDA, CDR2 SQIVND (reference sequence). CDR3 nucleotides: TGTGCCAGTAGTATGGGGCAGATCTACGAGCAGTACTTC. Amino acid sequence: CASSMGQIYEQYF.

The chain uses TRBV6-5 and TRBJ2-5, with TRBD1 as a possible D gene (5 bases). Germline CDR1 is MNHEY and CDR2 is SVGAGI. Trimming cost V 2 bases and J 1 base, with 11 bases left between them. This CDR3 spans 15 amino acids. CDR3 sequence reads: CASSYNPDSQETQYF. The DNA for the CDR3 is TGTGCCAGCAGTTACAACCCCGACAGCCAAGAGACCCAGTACTTC.

The chain couples TRBV6-6 to TRBJ2-5; D is ambiguous. The germline CDR1 and CDR2 sequences are MNHNY and SVGAGI (reference sequence). Trimming shortened V by 6 bases and J by 2 bases, and 10 bases separated the two germline ends. This CDR3 is 13 amino acids long. The CDR3 DNA reads TGTGCCAGCAGAAACCTAGTGCAAGAGACCCAGTACTTC. Translating gives CASRNLVQETQYF.

In the case of this clone: An end of the junction differs from the germline gene, which may be a read error. The chain carries TRBV7-7 and TRBJ2-1, with TRBD2 identical over 11 bases. Germline lookup yields CDR1 SSHAT and CDR2 FNYEAQ (reference sequence). The CDR3 is 15 amino acids. CDR3 loop: CASSLVAGGPNEQFF. The CDR3 DNA follows: TGTGCTAGCAGCTTAGTAGCGGGGGGGCCCAATGAGCAGTTCTTC. Full variable domain (outside the CDR3, taken from reference TRBV7-7 and TRBJ2-1): GAGVSQSPRYKVTKRGQDVTLRCDPISSHATLYWYQQALGQGPEFLTYFNYEAQPDKSGLPSDRFSAERPEGSISTLTIQRTEQRDSAMYRCASSLVAGGPNEQFFGPGTRLTVL.

The rearrangement uses TRBV2 and TRBJ1-1, with a weak D call TRBD1 (6 bases). Trimming left V 5 bases short and J 0 bases short, with 13 bases between. Germline V gives CDR1 SNHLY, CDR2 FYNNEI. This CDR3 is built from 15 residues. CDR3 amino acids: CASSTRQDMNTEAFF. CDR3 nucleotides: TGTGCCAGCAGTACTCGACAGGACATGAACACTGAAGCTTTCTTT.

This sequence joins TRBV9 and TRBJ1-2; TRBD1 matches at 10 bases. CDR1 and CDR2 from the germline V gene are SGDLS and YYNGEE. The CDR3 has 18 residues. V lost 3 bases and J lost 3; bases outside the gene matches: 14. The CDR3 DNA follows: TGTGCCAGCAGCGGACGAGGGGGACAGGGGTGGGAGTACTATGGCTACACCTTC. Amino acids: CASSGRGGQGWEYYGYTF.

The chain employs TRBV7-6 and TRBJ1-1; 7 positions agree with TRBD1. CDR1 and CDR2 from the germline V gene are SGHVS and FNYEAQ. Trimming took 2 bases from V and 7 from J; bases not matched to a gene: 10. The CDR3 totals 15 residues. CDR3 sequence reads: CASSLRRGQAGEAFF. The CDR3 DNA follows: TGTGCCAGCAGCTTAAGGAGGGGGCAGGCTGGTGAAGCTTTCTTT.

The V gene is TRBV5-1, the J gene TRBJ1-1; 7 positions agree with TRBD1. With V trimmed by 1 base and J by 4 bases, 7 bases remained unmatched. The CDR3 is 15 amino acids. Germline V gene data show CDR1 as SGHRS and CDR2 as YFSETQ. CDR3 bases: TGCGCCAGCAGCTTGAAAACAGGGGAGAGCACTGAAGCTTTCTTT. This translates into CASSLKTGESTEAFF.